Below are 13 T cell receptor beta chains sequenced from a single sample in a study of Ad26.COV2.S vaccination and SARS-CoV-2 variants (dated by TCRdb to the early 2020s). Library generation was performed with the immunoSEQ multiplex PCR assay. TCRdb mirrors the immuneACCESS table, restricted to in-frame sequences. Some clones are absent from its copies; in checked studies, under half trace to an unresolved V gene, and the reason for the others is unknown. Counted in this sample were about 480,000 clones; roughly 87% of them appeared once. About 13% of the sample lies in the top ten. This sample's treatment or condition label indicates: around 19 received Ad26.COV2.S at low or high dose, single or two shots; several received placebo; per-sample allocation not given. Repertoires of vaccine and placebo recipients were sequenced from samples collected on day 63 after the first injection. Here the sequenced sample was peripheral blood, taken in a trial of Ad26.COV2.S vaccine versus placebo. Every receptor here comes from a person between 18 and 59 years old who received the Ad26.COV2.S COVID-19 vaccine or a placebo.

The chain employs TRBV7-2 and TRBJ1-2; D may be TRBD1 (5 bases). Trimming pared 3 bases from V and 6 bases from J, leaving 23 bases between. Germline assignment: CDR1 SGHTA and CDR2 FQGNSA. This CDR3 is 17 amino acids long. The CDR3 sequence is CASSLRRMGGGLDGYTF. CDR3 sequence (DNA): TGTGCCAGCAGCTTGCGTAGAATGGGGGGTGGGTTGGATGGCTACACCTTC.

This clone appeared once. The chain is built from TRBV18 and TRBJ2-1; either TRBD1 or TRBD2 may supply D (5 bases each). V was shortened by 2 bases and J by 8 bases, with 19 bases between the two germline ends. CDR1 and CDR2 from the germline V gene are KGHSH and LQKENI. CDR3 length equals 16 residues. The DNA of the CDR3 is TGTGCCAGCTCACCAGAGCGGACTCAGGGTTTCGATGAGCAGTTCTTC. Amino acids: CASSPERTQGFDEQFF.

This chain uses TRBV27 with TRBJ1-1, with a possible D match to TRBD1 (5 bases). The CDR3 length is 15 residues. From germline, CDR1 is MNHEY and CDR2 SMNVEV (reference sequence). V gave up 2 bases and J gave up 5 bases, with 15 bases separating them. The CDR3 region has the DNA TGTGCCAGCAGTTTAAGGCAGGGCGGGGGGACTGAAGCTTTCTTT. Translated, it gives CASSLRQGGGTEAFF.

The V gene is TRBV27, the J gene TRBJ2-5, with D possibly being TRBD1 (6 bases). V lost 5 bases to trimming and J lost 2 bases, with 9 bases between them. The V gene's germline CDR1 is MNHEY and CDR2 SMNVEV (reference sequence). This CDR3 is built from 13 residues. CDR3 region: CASSRDTQETQYF. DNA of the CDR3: TGTGCCAGCAGTCGGGACACTCAAGAGACCCAGTACTTC.

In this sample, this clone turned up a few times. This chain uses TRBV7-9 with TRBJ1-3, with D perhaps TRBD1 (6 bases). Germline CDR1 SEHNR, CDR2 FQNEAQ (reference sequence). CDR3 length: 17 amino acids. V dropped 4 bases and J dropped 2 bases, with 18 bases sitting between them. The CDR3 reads CASSSYDQGKAGNTIYF. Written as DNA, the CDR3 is TGTGCCAGCAGCTCCTACGACCAGGGGAAAGCTGGAAACACCATATATTTT.

CDR3 region: CASSLIPTSVKETQYF. CDR3 DNA sequence: TGTGCCAGCAGCCTTATCCCCACTAGCGTCAAAGAGACCCAGTACTTC. The gene calls are TRBV5-5 and TRBJ2-5; 7 bases are a match to TRBD2. The V and J ends lost 4 bases and 3 bases, in that order; junction bases with no gene match: 12. The CDR3 has 16 residues. The germline V gene encodes CDR1 SGHKS and CDR2 YYEKEE (reference sequence).

The CDR3 spells CASSPQGHARHYGYTF. For the CDR3, the DNA is TGTGCCAGTAGCCCTCAGGGACACGCTCGGCACTATGGCTACACCTTC. The rearrangement links TRBV19 to TRBJ1-2, with D perhaps TRBD1 (6 bases). Trimming cost V 6 bases and J 3 bases, with 20 bases left between them. This CDR3 spans 16 amino acids. CDR1 is LNHDA and CDR2 is SQIVND in the germline V gene (reference sequence). Together with reference TRBV19 and TRBJ1-2, the CDR3 gives the full variable domain: DGGITQSPKYLFRKEGQNVTLSCEQNLNHDAMYWYRQDPGQGLRLIYYSQIVNDFQKGDIAEGYSVSREKKESFPLTVTSAQKNPTAFYLCASSPQGHARHYGYTFGSGTRLTVV.

CDR3 nucleotide sequence: TGTGCCAGCAGCCAAGATTTGGGCGGAGGGTCTTTTAATGAAAAACTGTTTTTT. Its protein is CASSQDLGGGSFNEKLFF. The chain employs TRBV4-2 and TRBJ1-4; no clear D gene. The CDR3 is made up of 18 amino acids. Germline V gene sequence: CDR1 LGHNA, CDR2 YNFKEQ. V lost 0 bases and J lost 4, with 18 bases in between.

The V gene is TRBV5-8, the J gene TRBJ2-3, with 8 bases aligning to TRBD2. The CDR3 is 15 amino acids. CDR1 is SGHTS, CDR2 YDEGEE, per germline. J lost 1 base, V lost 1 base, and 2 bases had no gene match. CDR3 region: CASSLRREGTDTQYF. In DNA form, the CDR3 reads TGTGCCAGCAGCTTGCGGCGGGAGGGCACAGATACGCAGTATTTT.

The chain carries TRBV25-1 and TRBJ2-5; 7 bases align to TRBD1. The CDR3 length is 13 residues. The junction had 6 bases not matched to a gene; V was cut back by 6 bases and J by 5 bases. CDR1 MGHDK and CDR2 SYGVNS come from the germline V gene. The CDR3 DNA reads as TGTGCCAGCAGCCGCAGGGGGTGGGAGACCCAGTACTTC. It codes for CASSRRGWETQYF.

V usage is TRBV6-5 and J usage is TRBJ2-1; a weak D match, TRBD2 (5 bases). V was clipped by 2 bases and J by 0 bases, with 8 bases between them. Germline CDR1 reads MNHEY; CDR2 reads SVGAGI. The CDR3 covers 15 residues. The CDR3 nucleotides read TGTGCCAGCAGTTACGGAGGTAGCTCCTACAATGAGCAGTTCTTC. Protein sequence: CASSYGGSSYNEQFF.

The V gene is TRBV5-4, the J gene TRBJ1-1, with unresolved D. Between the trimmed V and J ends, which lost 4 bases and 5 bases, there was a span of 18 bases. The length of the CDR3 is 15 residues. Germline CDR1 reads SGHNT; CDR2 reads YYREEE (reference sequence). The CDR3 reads CASSPVLGPGTEAFF. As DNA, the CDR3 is TGTGCCAGCAGCCCCGTTTTAGGTCCGGGGACTGAAGCTTTCTTT.

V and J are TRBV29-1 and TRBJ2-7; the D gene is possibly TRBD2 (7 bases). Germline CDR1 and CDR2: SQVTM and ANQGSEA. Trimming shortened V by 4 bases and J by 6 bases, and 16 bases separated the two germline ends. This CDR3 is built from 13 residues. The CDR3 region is CSVGVAGAGEQYF. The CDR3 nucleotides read TGCAGCGTTGGGGTTGCGGGGGCCGGCGAGCAGTACTTC.